This section outlines one TCR beta chain sequence together with its context. Its target is unknown. Germline CDR1 and CDR2: SQVTM and ANQGSEA. After removal of 7 bases from V and 4 bases from J, the junction contained 5 bases not matched to a gene. CDR3 length: 12 amino acids. Generated by immunoSEQ multiplex PCR, the TCRdb table keeps only in-frame clones and is missing some. The sample holds approximately 2,000,000 clones, 85% to 95% seen once. The sample belongs to a study of shared clonotypes between healthy human individuals. Study-wide results and limits: A reduction in generation probabilities was seen for non-shared clonotypes relative to those shared by all four donors.

Sequences were obtained from naive CD4+ T cells from PBMCs. Subset meaning: CD45RA+ positively selected. The chain has TRBV29-1 and TRBJ1-2; 8 nucleotides agree with TRBD1. The source is a man aged 18-30 years in good health. Some clones in this sample may be carry-over from other donors' samples. The CDR3 is CSASGGGYGYTF. The CDR3 nucleotides are TGCAGCGCCTCAGGGGGCGGCTATGGCTACACCTTC.